This TCR beta chain comes out of a study of cytotoxic CD8 clonotypes in ibrutinib-treated CLL. The overall study: Across the patients, approximately 10 were relapsed/refractory, 15 treatment-naive and some 17 IGHV unmutated.

The data were produced by immunoSEQ multiplex PCR, yet TCRdb's version contains in-frame clones alone and is incomplete. The sample lists about 140,000 clones; 80% were seen once. Trimming left V 6 bases short and J 2 bases short, with 17 bases between. Germline CDR1 is MDHEN and CDR2 is SYDVKM. CDR3 length equals 15 residues. V usage is TRBV28 and J usage is TRBJ2-7; the D gene is possibly TRBD2 (5 bases). This sequence was found in a human donor with chronic lymphocytic leukemia. Specimen: PBMCs, collected after 36 months of ibrutinib treatment. The chain's CDR3 is CASSDPASGTYEQYF. CDR3 nucleotides: TGTGCCAGCAGCGATCCGGCGTCGGGGACCTACGAGCAGTACTTC.